Each of the 20 T cell receptor beta chains below was sequenced from the same sample in a study of cytomegalovirus exposure and HLA in healthy donors. 13 Jbeta primers and 60 Vbeta primers were used for the PCR. Profiled with immunoSEQ multiplex PCR; TCRdb holds only in-frame clones, not every one. This sample contains 100,000 to 150,000 clones. Specimen: PBMCs. These receptor sequences come from a man aged 25-45 years in good health and CMV-seronegative.

The chain joins TRBV29-1 to TRBJ2-3; D is ambiguous. The CDR3 is 12 amino acids. Germline V gene data show CDR1 as SQVTM and CDR2 as ANQGSEA. V dropped 3 bases and J dropped 6 bases, with 10 bases sitting between them. Written as DNA, the CDR3 is TGCAGCGTTGATACCGAGCCGGATACGCAGTATTTT. Translated: CSVDTEPDTQYF.

The chain has TRBV6-5 and TRBJ2-3; 7 bases line up with TRBD1. CDR1 MNHEY and CDR2 SVGAGI come from the germline V gene. V lost 6 bases and J lost 3; bases outside the gene matches: 9. The CDR3 covers 15 residues. DNA of the CDR3: TGTGCCAGCAGCCTCGAAGGGGGCTTTACAGATACGCAGTATTTT. Translated: CASSLEGGFTDTQYF.

The V and J genes are TRBV15 and TRBJ1-1; TRBD1 matches 10 bases. The CDR3 is 14 residues long. With 3 bases clipped from V and 11 bases from J, the junction kept 9 bases outside the gene matches. Germline CDR1 reads LNHNV; CDR2 reads YYDKDF (reference sequence). CDR3 region: CATSRTDRGLGAFF. CDR3 coding DNA: TGTGCCACCAGCAGGACCGACAGGGGGCTGGGGGCTTTCTTT.

As to this clone: Different DNA sequences within this sample yield the same CDR3. The chain couples TRBV27 to TRBJ2-2, with 11 bases aligning to TRBD2. V shed 6 bases, J shed 2 bases, and the junction held 8 bases outside the gene matches. From germline, CDR1 is MNHEY and CDR2 SMNVEV (reference sequence). The CDR3 covers 17 residues. CDR3 loop: CASSLLGTSGNTGELFF. The CDR3 DNA reads TGTGCCAGCAGCCTATTGGGGACTAGCGGAAACACCGGGGAGCTGTTTTTT.

This chain connects TRBV2 to TRBJ2-1, with D perhaps TRBD2 (7 bases). V lost 5 bases to trimming and J lost 9 bases, with 17 bases between them. The CDR3 is made up of 14 amino acids. Germline CDR1 SNHLY, CDR2 FYNNEI. CDR3: CASSTSGGAIEQFF. The CDR3 nucleotides read TGTGCCAGCAGTACCTCGGGGGGCGCTATTGAGCAGTTCTTC.

The rearrangement uses TRBV18 and TRBJ2-7; TRBD2 aligns across 8 bases. V trimming: 4 bases; J trimming: 0 bases; junction bases outside the gene matches: 8. This CDR3 is built from 16 residues. Germline V gene sequence: CDR1 KGHSH, CDR2 LQKENI. CDR3 sequence reads: CASSLTGGDFSYEQYF. The CDR3 DNA reads as TGTGCCAGCTCACTTACGGGAGGGGATTTCTCCTACGAGCAGTACTTC.

The rearrangement uses TRBV29-1 and TRBJ1-1; D call uncertain. The CDR3 contains 12 residues. Germline V gives CDR1 SQVTM, CDR2 ANQGSEA. V lost 6 bases and J lost 4, with 12 bases in between. CDR3 region: CSVSRGGTEAFF. In nucleotides, the CDR3 is TGCAGCGTGTCGAGAGGAGGCACTGAAGCTTTCTTT.

J is TRBJ2-4 and V is TRBV5-6, with D possibly matching TRBD1 (5 bases). Germline CDR1 SGHDT, CDR2 YYEEEE. Trimming pared 0 bases from V and 2 bases from J, leaving 12 bases between. This CDR3 spans 16 amino acids. The CDR3 is CASSLVRQGSKNIQYF. The DNA of the CDR3 is TGTGCCAGCAGCTTGGTCCGGCAGGGTTCCAAAAACATTCAGTACTTC.

This chain connects TRBV5-1 to TRBJ2-7; D unresolved. Germline CDR1 reads SGHRS; CDR2 reads YFSETQ. V was shortened by 0 bases and J by 3 bases, with 10 bases between the two germline ends. CDR3 length equals 14 residues. The CDR3 DNA sequence: TGCGCCAGCAGCTTGGATCCAGAGGTCTACGAGCAGTACTTC. Protein sequence: CASSLDPEVYEQYF.

The chain recombines TRBV5-1 with TRBJ1-4; unclear D gene. CDR1 is SGHRS and CDR2 is YFSETQ in the germline V gene. V was clipped by 0 bases and J by 6 bases, with 6 bases between them. This CDR3 has 13 amino acids. The chain's CDR3 is CASSLGVDEKLFF. The CDR3 region has the DNA TGCGCCAGCAGCTTGGGCGTGGATGAAAAACTGTTTTTT. The variable domain in full, with the rest retrieved from reference TRBV5-1 and TRBJ1-4, is KAGVTQTPRYLIKTRGQQVTLSCSPISGHRSVSWYQQTPGQGLQFLFEYFSETQRNKGNFPGRFSGRQFSNSRSEMNVSTLELGDSALYLCASSLGVDEKLFFGSGTQLSVL.

CDR3: CASSSDPGIQETQYF. For the CDR3, the DNA is TGTGCCAGCAGTTCAGACCCAGGGATCCAAGAGACCCAGTACTTC. This sequence joins TRBV6-6 and TRBJ2-5; the D gene is possibly TRBD1 (5 bases). Between the trimmed V and J ends, which lost 4 bases and 1 base, there was a span of 13 bases. This CDR3 is 15 amino acids long. Germline values: CDR1 MNHNY, CDR2 SVGAGI (reference sequence).

The genes are TRBV4-2 and TRBJ1-6, with 11 bases identical to TRBD1. The V gene's germline CDR1 is LGHNA and CDR2 YNFKEQ. This CDR3 comprises 14 residues. V gave up 8 bases and J gave up 12 bases; unmatched junction bases: 9. CDR3 region: CASRTGGDWGPLHF. CDR3 in DNA: TGTGCCAGCCGGACAGGGGGCGATTGGGGACCCCTCCACTTT.

The chain is built from TRBV30 and TRBJ1-5, with 9 bases matching TRBD1. The CDR3 has 14 residues. Looked up from germline, CDR1 is GTSNPN and CDR2 is SVGIG (reference sequence). The V gene end was trimmed by 4 bases and the J gene end by 6 bases; junction bases not matched to a gene: 7. This CDR3 is CAWTPGQGTQPQHF. The CDR3 DNA is TGTGCCTGGACGCCGGGACAGGGAACTCAGCCCCAGCATTTT.

The rearrangement joins TRBV29-1 to TRBJ2-1; 7 bases align to TRBD2. The trim removed 6 bases at V and 0 bases at J, leaving 5 bases unmatched. The CDR3 totals 14 residues. Germline CDR1 and CDR2: SQVTM and ANQGSEA. The CDR3 reads CSVTASGSYNEQFF. CDR3 bases: TGCAGCGTAACCGCTAGCGGCTCCTACAATGAGCAGTTCTTC.

This sequence joins TRBV27 and TRBJ2-7, with a weak D call TRBD2 (5 bases). The CDR3 is made up of 13 amino acids. Germline V gene lookup returns CDR1 MNHEY and CDR2 SMNVEV (reference sequence). V was shortened by 5 bases and J by 5 bases, with 13 bases between the two germline ends. In nucleotides, the CDR3 is TGTGCCAGCAGTCCCATATCGGGGAACGAGCAGTACTTC. Translated: CASSPISGNEQYF.

The chain couples TRBV6-5 to TRBJ2-1; 15 bases are a match to TRBD2. The germline V gene encodes CDR1 MNHEY and CDR2 SVGAGI. The CDR3 has 15 residues. V shed 6 bases, J shed 7 bases, and the junction held 4 bases outside the gene matches. The CDR3 here is CASSLGTSGRNEQFF. The CDR3 DNA reads as TGTGCCAGCAGCCTGGGGACTAGCGGGAGGAATGAGCAGTTCTTC.

This sequence joins TRBV5-4 and TRBJ2-7, with D maybe TRBD2 (6 bases). The ends were cut back, 4 bases at V and 3 bases at J, with 17 bases in the middle. The CDR3 length is 15 residues. The germline CDR1 and CDR2 sequences are SGHNT and YYREEE (reference sequence). CDR3 sequence: CASSPTVGEVYEQYF. The CDR3, as DNA: TGTGCCAGCAGCCCGACCGTTGGGGAGGTCTACGAGCAGTACTTC.

V gene TRBV19 combines with J gene TRBJ2-1, with TRBD2 identical over 8 bases. In germline, CDR1 is LNHDA, CDR2 SQIVND (reference sequence). With 5 bases clipped from V and 5 bases from J, the junction kept 8 bases outside the gene matches. The CDR3 is made up of 15 amino acids. The chain's CDR3 is CASSYPGGPDNEQFF. The DNA of the CDR3 is TGTGCCAGTAGTTATCCGGGAGGGCCCGACAATGAGCAGTTCTTC. The complete variable domain, with remaining parts taken from reference TRBV19 and TRBJ2-1, reads DGGITQSPKYLFRKEGQNVTLSCEQNLNHDAMYWYRQDPGQGLRLIYYSQIVNDFQKGDIAEGYSVSREKKESFPLTVTSAQKNPTAFYLCASSYPGGPDNEQFFGPGTRLTVL.

The CDR3 spells CASSQDRSGGEQYF. CDR3 DNA: TGCGCCAGCAGCCAAGATAGGTCAGGAGGGGAGCAGTACTTC. The chain has TRBV4-1 and TRBJ2-5; tentative D call: TRBD2 (6 bases). V lost 0 bases to trimming and J lost 11 bases, with 16 bases between them. The CDR3 is made up of 14 amino acids. Germline V gives CDR1 MGHRA, CDR2 YSYEKL.

The rearrangement links TRBV7-9 to TRBJ2-5; the D gene is possibly TRBD2 (5 bases). The V and J ends lost 7 bases and 2 bases respectively, with 11 bases between them. Germline CDR1 and CDR2: SEHNR and FQNEAQ (reference sequence). The CDR3 is made up of 13 amino acids. CDR3 in DNA: TGTGCCAGCAAGGTCCAGCGGCAAGAGACCCAGTACTTC. This gives the protein CASKVQRQETQYF.